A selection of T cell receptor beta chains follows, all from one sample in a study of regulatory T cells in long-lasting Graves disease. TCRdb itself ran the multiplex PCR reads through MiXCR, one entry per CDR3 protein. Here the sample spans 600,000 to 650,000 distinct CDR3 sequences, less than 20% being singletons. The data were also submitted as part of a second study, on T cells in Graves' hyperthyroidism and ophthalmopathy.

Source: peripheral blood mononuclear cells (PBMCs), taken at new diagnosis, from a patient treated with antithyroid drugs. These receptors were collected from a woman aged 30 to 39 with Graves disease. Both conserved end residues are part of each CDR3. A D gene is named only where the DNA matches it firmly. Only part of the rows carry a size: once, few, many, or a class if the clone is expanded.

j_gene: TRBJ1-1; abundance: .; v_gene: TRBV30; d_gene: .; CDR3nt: TGTGCCTGGAGTGACGGGGGGAGGAGGGCTTTCTTT; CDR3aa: CAWSDGGRRAFF
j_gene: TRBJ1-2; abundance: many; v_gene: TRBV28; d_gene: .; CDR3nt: TGTGCCAGCAGTTTTCATGGGTCTAACTATGGCTACACCTTC; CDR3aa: CASSFHGSNYGYTF
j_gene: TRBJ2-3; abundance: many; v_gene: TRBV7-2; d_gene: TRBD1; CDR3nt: TGTGCCAGCCGGACAGGGCGTATTGCGGATACGCAGTATTTT; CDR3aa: CASRTGRIADTQYF
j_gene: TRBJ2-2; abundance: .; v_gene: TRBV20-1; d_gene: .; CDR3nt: TGCAGTGCTAGAGCCACCCAGGGTTATTCGAACACCGGGGAGCTGTTTTTT; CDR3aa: CSARATQGYSNTGELFF
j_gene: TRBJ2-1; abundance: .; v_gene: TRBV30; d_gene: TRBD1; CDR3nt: TGTGCCTGGACGGGACAGGGGAATAATGAGCAGTTCTTC; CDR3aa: CAWTGQGNNEQFF
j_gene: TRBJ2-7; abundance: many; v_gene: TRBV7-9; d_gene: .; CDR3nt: TGTGCCAGCACCACCCTTGGTGGCGAGCAGTACTTC; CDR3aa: CASTTLGGEQYF
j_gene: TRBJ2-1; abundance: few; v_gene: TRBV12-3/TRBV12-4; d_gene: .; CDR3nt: TGTGCCAGCAGTCCTCTAGCTGCTGAGCAGTTCTTC; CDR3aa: CASSPLAAEQFF
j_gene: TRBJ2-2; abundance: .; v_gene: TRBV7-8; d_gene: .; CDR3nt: TGTGCCAGCAGCTTGGCCCCGACTACGGCGAACACCGGGGAGCTGTTTTTT; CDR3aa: CASSLAPTTANTGELFF
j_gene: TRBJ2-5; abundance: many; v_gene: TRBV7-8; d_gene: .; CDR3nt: TGTGCCAGCAGGATGGAAGGGGAGACCCAGTACTTC; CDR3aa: CASRMEGETQYF
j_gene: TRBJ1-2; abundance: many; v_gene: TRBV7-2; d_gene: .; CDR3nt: TGTGCCAGCAGCCCCCATGGGGTACAGGGTAACTATGGCTACACCTTC; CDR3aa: CASSPHGVQGNYGYTF
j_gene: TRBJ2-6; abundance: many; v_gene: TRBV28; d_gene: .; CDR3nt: TGTGCCAGCAGTTTATGGGATCCTGGGGCCAACGTCCTGACTTTC; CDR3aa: CASSLWDPGANVLTF
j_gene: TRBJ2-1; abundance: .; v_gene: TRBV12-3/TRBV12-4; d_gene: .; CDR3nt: TGTGCCAGCAGCGTCCCAAAAACGGGGGACCTCGGGTCAGTGGTAGCAAATGAGCAGTTCTTC; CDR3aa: CASSVPKTGDLGSVVANEQFF
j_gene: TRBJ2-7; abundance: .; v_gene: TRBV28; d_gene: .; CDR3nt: TGTGCCAGCAGTACTTACATGACGGGGGCCGTCTACGAGCAGTACTTC; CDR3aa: CASSTYMTGAVYEQYF
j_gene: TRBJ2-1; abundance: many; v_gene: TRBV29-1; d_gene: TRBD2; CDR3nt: TGCAGCGCCGGGGGGGGCGTCACCTACAATGAGCAGTTCTTC; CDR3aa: CSAGGGVTYNEQFF
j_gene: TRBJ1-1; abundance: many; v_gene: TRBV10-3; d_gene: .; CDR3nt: TGTGCCACAACCGGGGGCCTGAACACTGAAGCTTTCTTT; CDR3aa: CATTGGLNTEAFF
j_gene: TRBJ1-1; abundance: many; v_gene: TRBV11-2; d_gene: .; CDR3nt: TGTGCCAGCAGCATAAGACAGCTGAACACTGAAGCTTTCTTT; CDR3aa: CASSIRQLNTEAFF
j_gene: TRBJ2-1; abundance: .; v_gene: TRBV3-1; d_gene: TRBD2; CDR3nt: TGTGCCAGCAGCCAAGATCCAGCGGGAGCATACAATGAGCAGTTCTTC; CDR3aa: CASSQDPAGAYNEQFF
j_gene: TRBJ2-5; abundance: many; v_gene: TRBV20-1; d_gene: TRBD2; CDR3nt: TGCAGTGCCGCCCCTAGCGGAGAAGAGACCCAGTACTTC; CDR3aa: CSAAPSGEETQYF
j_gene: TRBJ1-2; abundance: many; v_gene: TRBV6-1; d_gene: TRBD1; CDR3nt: TGTGCCAGCACCGAACCGGGACAGGCCCTATACAGTTATGGCTACACCTTC; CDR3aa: CASTEPGQALYSYGYTF
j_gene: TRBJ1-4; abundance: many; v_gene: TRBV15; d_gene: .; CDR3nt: TGTGCCACCAGCAGAGTTCCGTCTGAAAAACTGTTTTTT; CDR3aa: CATSRVPSEKLFF
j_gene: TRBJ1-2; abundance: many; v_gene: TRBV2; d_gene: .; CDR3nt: TGTGCCAGCAGTCCGGGGGGTGTCTATGGCTACACCTTC; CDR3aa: CASSPGGVYGYTF
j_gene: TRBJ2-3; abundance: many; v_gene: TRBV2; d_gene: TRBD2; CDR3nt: TGTGCCAGCAGGTCTCAGGCGGGAGTTTCAGATACGCAGTATTTT; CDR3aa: CASRSQAGVSDTQYF
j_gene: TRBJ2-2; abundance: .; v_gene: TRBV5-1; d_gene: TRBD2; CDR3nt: TGCGCCAGCAGCCCCCCCGGGAGGGGGAACACCGGGGAGCTGTTTTTT; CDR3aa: CASSPPGRGNTGELFF
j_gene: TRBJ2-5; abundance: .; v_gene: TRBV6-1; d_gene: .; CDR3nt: TGTGCCAGCAGTGAAGTACGGCAGGGATTGGAGACCCAGTACTTC; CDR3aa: CASSEVRQGLETQYF
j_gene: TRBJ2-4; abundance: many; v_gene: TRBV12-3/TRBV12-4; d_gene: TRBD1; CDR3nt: TGTGCCAGCAGCTCAGGGGGAGTAAACATTCAGTACTTC; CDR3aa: CASSSGGVNIQYF
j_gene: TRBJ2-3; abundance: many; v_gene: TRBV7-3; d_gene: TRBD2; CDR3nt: TGTGCCAGCAGCTTCGGACTAGCGGGAGGACGGACAGATACGCAGTATTTT; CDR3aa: CASSFGLAGGRTDTQYF
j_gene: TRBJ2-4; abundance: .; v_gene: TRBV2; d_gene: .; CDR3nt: TGTGCCAGAAGGAAAAGGGGTTTGTCAGCCAAAAACATTCAGCACTTC; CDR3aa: CARRKRGLSAKNIQHF
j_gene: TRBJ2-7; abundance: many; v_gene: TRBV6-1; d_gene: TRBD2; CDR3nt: TGTGCCAGCAGTACACCTCCCGGACTAGCGAAATCCTACGAGCAGTACTTC; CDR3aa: CASSTPPGLAKSYEQYF
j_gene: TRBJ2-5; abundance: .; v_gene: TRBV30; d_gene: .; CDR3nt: TGTGCCTGGGCGGTTGGGCAAAGGGGGACCCAGTACTTC; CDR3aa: CAWAVGQRGTQYF
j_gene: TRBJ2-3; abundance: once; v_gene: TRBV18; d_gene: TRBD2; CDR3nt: TGTGCCAGCTCACAGAAGGGGACTAGCGGGAGCACAGATACGCAGTATTTT; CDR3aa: CASSQKGTSGSTDTQYF
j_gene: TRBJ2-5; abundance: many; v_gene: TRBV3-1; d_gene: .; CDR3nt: TGTGCCAGCAGCCGGAGGTACCAAGAGACCCAGTACTTC; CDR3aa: CASSRRYQETQYF
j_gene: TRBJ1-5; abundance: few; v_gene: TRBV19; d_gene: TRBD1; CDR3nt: TGTGCCAGTAGGGACCGGACCGGGACAGGGTATCAGCCCCAGCATTTT; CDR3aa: CASRDRTGTGYQPQHF
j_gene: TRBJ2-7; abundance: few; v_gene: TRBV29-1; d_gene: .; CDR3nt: TGCAGCGTTGTCTGGGGATCGGGAGAGCAGTACTTC; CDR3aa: CSVVWGSGEQYF
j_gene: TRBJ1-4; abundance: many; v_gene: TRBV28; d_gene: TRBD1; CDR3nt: TGTGCCAGCTTGCACGCGGGACAGGGTTTTTTT; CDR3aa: CASLHAGQGFF
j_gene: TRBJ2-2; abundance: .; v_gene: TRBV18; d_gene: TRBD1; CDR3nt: TGTGCCAGCTCACGGGCGGACAGGGACACCGGGGAGCTGTTTTTT; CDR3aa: CASSRADRDTGELFF
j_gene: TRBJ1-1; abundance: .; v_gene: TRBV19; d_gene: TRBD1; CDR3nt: TGTGCCAGCAAGGACAGGGGGCGCAGGGGAACTGAAGCTTTCTTT; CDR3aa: CASKDRGRRGTEAFF
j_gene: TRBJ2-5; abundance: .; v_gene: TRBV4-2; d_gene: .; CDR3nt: TGTGCCAGCAGCCAAGGCAGATATGGGACCCAGTACTTC; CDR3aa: CASSQGRYGTQYF
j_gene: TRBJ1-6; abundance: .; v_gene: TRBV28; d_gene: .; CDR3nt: TGTGCCAGCAGTTTTTCGCCAGGATCACCCCTCCACTTT; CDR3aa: CASSFSPGSPLHF
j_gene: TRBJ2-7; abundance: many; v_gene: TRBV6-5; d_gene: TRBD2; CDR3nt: TGTGCCAGCAGTTCGGGACTAGAAACCTACGAGCAGTACTTC; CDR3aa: CASSSGLETYEQYF
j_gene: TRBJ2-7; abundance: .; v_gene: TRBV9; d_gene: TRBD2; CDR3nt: TGTGCCAGCAGTGTTAGCGGGGCAAACTCCTACGAGCAGTACTTC; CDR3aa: CASSVSGANSYEQYF
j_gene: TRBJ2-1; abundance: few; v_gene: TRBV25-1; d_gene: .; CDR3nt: TGTGCCAGCAGTGAATTTAGCGCAGGGAGAAATGAGCAGTTCTTC; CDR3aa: CASSEFSAGRNEQFF
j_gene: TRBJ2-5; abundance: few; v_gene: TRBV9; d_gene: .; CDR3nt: TGTGCCAGCAGCGTAGGAGCAGGGACCCAGTACTTC; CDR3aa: CASSVGAGTQYF
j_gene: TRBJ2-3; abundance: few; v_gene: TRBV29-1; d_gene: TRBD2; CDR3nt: TGCAGCGCCCTACTCCTAGCGGGAGATGCGCAGTATTTT; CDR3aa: CSALLLAGDAQYF
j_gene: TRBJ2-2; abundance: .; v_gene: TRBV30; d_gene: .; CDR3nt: TGTGCCTGGAATTTTAGGAATTGGGACACCGGGGAGCTGTTTTTT; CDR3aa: CAWNFRNWDTGELFF
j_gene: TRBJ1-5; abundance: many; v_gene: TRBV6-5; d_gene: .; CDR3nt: TGTGCCAGCAGTTTCCGGGGGGGACGACGAATTGCTAGCAATCAGCCCCAGCATTTT; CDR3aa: CASSFRGGRRIASNQPQHF
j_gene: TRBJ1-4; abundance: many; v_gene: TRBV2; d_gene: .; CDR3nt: TGTGCCAGCCACGGGCAGGGGAGAGAAAAACTGTTTTTT; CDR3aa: CASHGQGREKLFF